The rows below give T cell receptor beta chains drawn from one sample of a study of shared clonotypes between healthy human individuals. The method was immunoSEQ multiplex PCR; TCRdb's version includes in-frame clones alone and lacks a portion of them. The table shows hundreds of thousands of clones, with 95% to 97% occurring only once. Sequenced material: naive CD8+ T cells sorted from blood. Source of these receptors: a woman aged 25-40 years in good health. CDR3s include the opening cysteine and the closing phenylalanine or tryptophan. A D gene is named only where the DNA matches it firmly. Where a row states a size, it is once, few, many or the class of an expanded clone; other rows omit it.

CDR3 DNA | CDR3 protein | V gene | clone size | J gene | D gene
TGTGCCAGCAGCTTAAGAGCGCCGAACACCGGGGAGCTGTTTTTT | CASSLRAPNTGELFF | TRBV7-8 | once | TRBJ2-2 | NA
TGTGCCAGCAGCCCAACGGCGGGGTTCCCGCCCCAGCATTTT | CASSPTAGFPPQHF | TRBV5-8 | NA | TRBJ1-5 | NA
TGTGCCAGCAGTGATAGGGACACCTCATCTGCAACTAATGAAAAACTGTTTTTT | CASSDRDTSSATNEKLFF | TRBV28 | NA | TRBJ1-4 | NA
TGTGCCAGCAGCCAAGTGGCTGGGCCCGGTTTTCAGCAGTACTTC | CASSQVAGPGFQQYF | TRBV4-2 | NA | TRBJ2-7 | NA
TGTGCCAGTGGAAGCGGGTTTTGGACCGGGGAGCTGTTTTTT | CASGSGFWTGELFF | TRBV19 | NA | TRBJ2-2 | NA
TGCGCCAGCAGCTCGACGGGAGGGAGTTTTTCCTACGAGCAGTACTTC | CASSSTGGSFSYEQYF | TRBV5-1 | NA | TRBJ2-7 | TRBD2
TGTGCCAGCAGCGAGTCAAAAGGGTACTACACTGAAGCTTTCTTT | CASSESKGYYTEAFF | TRBV11-1 | NA | TRBJ1-1 | NA
TGTGCCAGCAGCTTTCTAGCGGGAGTTTGGGATACGCAGTATTTT | CASSFLAGVWDTQYF | TRBV11-2 | NA | TRBJ2-3 | TRBD2
TGTGCCAGCAGCCCTACAGGGAGCTCCTACGAGCAGTACTTC | CASSPTGSSYEQYF | TRBV27 | NA | TRBJ2-7 | NA
TGTGCCAGCAGCTGGGAGACTAGCGGATTCTACGAGCAGTACTTC | CASSWETSGFYEQYF | TRBV5-6 | NA | TRBJ2-7 | TRBD2
TGTGCCAGCAGCTTATCCGGGGGGCTAGGTGGCTACACCTTC | CASSLSGGLGGYTF | TRBV27 | NA | TRBJ1-2 | NA
TGTGCCAGCAGCTTGGAGGGACAGGAGATTAACTATGGCTACACCTTC | CASSLEGQEINYGYTF | TRBV5-6 | NA | TRBJ1-2 | TRBD1
TGTGCCAGCAGCTCGTGGGACGGGGCAAAAGCTTTCTTT | CASSSWDGAKAFF | TRBV5-4 | NA | TRBJ1-1 | NA
TGTGCCAGCGCTAGGGGGCCCGGGGATGAGCAGTTCTTC | CASARGPGDEQFF | TRBV2 | NA | TRBJ2-1 | TRBD1
TGTGCCAGCAGTTTTCAAGGGGGGAACTATGGCTACACCTTC | CASSFQGGNYGYTF | TRBV27 | NA | TRBJ1-2 | NA
TGTGCCAGCAGCTTAGAGCTAGCGGGAGTTTTTGCCGAGCAGTACTTC | CASSLELAGVFAEQYF | TRBV11-2 | NA | TRBJ2-7 | TRBD2
TGTGCCAGTCAGGCCGGGGGACAAACCTACGAGCAGTACTTC | CASQAGGQTYEQYF | TRBV28 | NA | TRBJ2-7 | NA
TGTGCCAGCACCAGTGGGGAGACTTCCCCCTGGAATGAGCAGTTCTTC | CASTSGETSPWNEQFF | TRBV7-9 | NA | TRBJ2-1 | NA
TGTGCCAGCAGTTTGCCCGGAACTATATACAATGAGCAGTTCTTC | CASSLPGTIYNEQFF | TRBV27 | NA | TRBJ2-1 | NA
TGCGCCAGCAGCCAAGGCTGGACAGGGATGATCGAAAACATTCAGTACTTC | CASSQGWTGMIENIQYF | TRBV4-1 | once | TRBJ2-4 | TRBD1
TGTGCCAGTAGTCGGACAGGGGGTTACTATGGCTACACCTTC | CASSRTGGYYGYTF | TRBV19 | NA | TRBJ1-2 | TRBD1
TGTGCCAGCAGTGCCCGCTCGAGCAATGAGCAGTTCTTC | CASSARSSNEQFF | TRBV27 | NA | TRBJ2-1 | NA
TGTGCCAGTAGAACTAGCGGGAGCGTAAACAATGAGCAGTTCTTC | CASRTSGSVNNEQFF | TRBV19 | NA | TRBJ2-1 | TRBD2
TGCGCCAGCAGTGAGTCGAGTCAGGGCAATCAGCCCCAGCATTTT | CASSESSQGNQPQHF | TRBV10-2 | NA | TRBJ1-5 | NA
TGTGCCAGCAGTTTAGGGGCCCGGGGGAGCTCCTACGAGCAGTACTTC | CASSLGARGSSYEQYF | TRBV28 | NA | TRBJ2-7 | NA
TGTGCCACCAGCAGGGGACCGGGACTAGCGGGAGGGGAGAGCGGTGAGCAGTTCTTC | CATSRGPGLAGGESGEQFF | TRBV15 | NA | TRBJ2-1 | TRBD2
TGTGCCAGTAGTCCCAAGTATGTCCGCCCGATCTACAATGAGCAGTTCTTC | CASSPKYVRPIYNEQFF | TRBV19 | NA | TRBJ2-1 | NA
TGTGCCAGCACGGTAGGGAGAATGTATGGCTACACCTTC | CASTVGRMYGYTF | TRBV5-6 | NA | TRBJ1-2 | NA
TGTGCCAGCAGGACTAGCGGGAGGAGGGGTGAGCAGTTCTTC | CASRTSGRRGEQFF | TRBV2 | once | TRBJ2-1 | TRBD2
TGTGCCAGCAGTCCGTCCGACAACACTGAAGCTTTCTTT | CASSPSDNTEAFF | TRBV28 | NA | TRBJ1-1 | NA
TGCGCCAGCAGCCAAGAGCACCGGAGCTCCTACGAGCAGTACTTC | CASSQEHRSSYEQYF | TRBV4-1 | NA | TRBJ2-7 | NA
TGTGCCAGCAGTGAAACCGGGCCAGGGGATCTGAACACTGAAGCTTTCTTT | CASSETGPGDLNTEAFF | TRBV6-1 | NA | TRBJ1-1 | NA
TGTGCCAGCAGCTTATCAGGAAGTGGGGACAGGGCTAACACTGAAGCTTTCTTT | CASSLSGSGDRANTEAFF | TRBV7-8 | NA | TRBJ1-1 | TRBD1
TGTGCCAGCACTGGAGAAGGCAATCAGCCCCAGCATTTT | CASTGEGNQPQHF | TRBV7-9 | few | TRBJ1-5 | NA
TGTGCCAGCAGCCATTCATTGGTGGGGGGCGAGGTTACCGGGGAGCTGTTTTTT | CASSHSLVGGEVTGELFF | TRBV4-2 | NA | TRBJ2-2 | NA
TGTGCCAGCAGCCCCGGAAGACTGAGCACAGATACGCAGTATTTT | CASSPGRLSTDTQYF | TRBV7-2 | NA | TRBJ2-3 | NA
TGTGCCAGCGTTCACAGGGGAGGCGGGGAGCTGTTTTTT | CASVHRGGGELFF | TRBV2 | NA | TRBJ2-2 | NA
TGTGCCAGCAGCTTAGGGACAGGGTCAAGGTTTTTT | CASSLGTGSRFF | TRBV7-9 | NA | TRBJ1-4 | TRBD1
TGTGCCAGCCTGGTTAGTTGGGGAAACACTGAAGCTTTCTTT | CASLVSWGNTEAFF | TRBV6-1 | NA | TRBJ1-1 | NA
TGTGCCAGCGGTCTAGACGGGACAAACTATGGCTACACCTTC | CASGLDGTNYGYTF | TRBV6-1 | NA | TRBJ1-2 | NA
TGCGCCAGCTCACAGTCAAACCCCTACAATGAGCAGTTCTTC | CASSQSNPYNEQFF | TRBV5-1 | NA | TRBJ2-1 | NA
TGTGCCAGCAGGCCTATTCTAGCGGGAGCCTACAATGAGCAGTTCTTC | CASRPILAGAYNEQFF | TRBV27 | NA | TRBJ2-1 | TRBD2
TGTGCCAGCAGCGATGGACCGTGGGGCCCGAACACCGGGGAGCTGTTTTTT | CASSDGPWGPNTGELFF | TRBV9 | NA | TRBJ2-2 | NA
TGTGCCAGCAGTGAAGGGCACTTCTCTGGAAACACCATATATTTT | CASSEGHFSGNTIYF | TRBV2 | once | TRBJ1-3 | NA
TGTGCCAGCAGCCTTACCCCCGTCCAGAGATACACTGAAGCTTTCTTT | CASSLTPVQRYTEAFF | TRBV11-1 | NA | TRBJ1-1 | NA
TGCGCCAGCAGCCAAGAAATGGCTAGCGCTCCAGTTGGGCAGTACTTC | CASSQEMASAPVGQYF | TRBV4-1 | once | TRBJ2-7 | NA
TGTGCCAGCAGTGATGATGGGGGGGAACTCAACTATGAAAAACTGTTTTTT | CASSDDGGELNYEKLFF | TRBV6-1 | NA | TRBJ1-4 | NA
TGTGCAAGTCGCTCCGGGATTTTAAACTATGGCTACACCTTC | CASRSGILNYGYTF | TRBV12-2 | once | TRBJ1-2 | NA
TGTGCCAGCAGCGTAGGCGACGAGCAGTACTTC | CASSVGDEQYF | TRBV9 | NA | TRBJ2-7 | NA
TGTGCCAGCAGCTTGGTCGGGAGCCCCACAGATACGCAGTATTTT | CASSLVGSPTDTQYF | TRBV5-4 | NA | TRBJ2-3 | NA
TGTGCCAGCAGTTACCAGGGTGGTAATGAAAAACTGTTTTTT | CASSYQGGNEKLFF | TRBV27 | NA | TRBJ1-4 | NA
TGTGCCAGCAGCTACGGGGCTTCCTACGAGCAGTACTTC | CASSYGASYEQYF | TRBV5-5 | few | TRBJ2-7 | NA
TGTGCCAGCAGTTTAAGCGCGGGGTATCAGCCCCAGCATTTT | CASSLSAGYQPQHF | TRBV28 | NA | TRBJ1-5 | NA
TGTGCCAGCAGCTCCCGGGACAGGGTCGAGCAGTACTTC | CASSSRDRVEQYF | TRBV6-5 | NA | TRBJ2-7 | TRBD1